This record looks at one T cell receptor beta chain sequence and its context. Its antigen is as yet unknown. Clones were sequenced by immunoSEQ multiplex PCR, and TCRdb holds only the in-frame ones, with some missing. In the table there are roughly 120,000 clones, about 89% of which are singletons. This sample is drawn from a study of T cell responses to AZD1222 COVID-19 vaccine. Study details: Pooled samples include second doses given at about 4 or 12 weeks.

Regarding the study as a whole: White British ancestry dominated among donors, who included more females, and clonal diversity was possibly underestimated. Spike-specific TCR depth and breadth grew after two AZD1222 doses. Only 6 or 7 AZD1222 recipients tested seropositive at baseline.

This CDR3 has 15 amino acids. The V gene lost 3 bases and the J gene lost 0 bases, with 14 bases spanning the gap. CDR1 GTSNPN and CDR2 SVGIG come from the germline V gene (reference sequence). The source of this sequence is an adult in good health. V is TRBV30 and J is TRBJ1-2; TRBD1 might be the D (5 bases). The sequences come from peripheral blood, collected on day 0 of AZD1222 vaccination. The CDR3 here is CAWRVTGTPNYGYTF. In DNA form, the CDR3 reads TGTGCCTGGAGAGTAACCGGGACCCCTAACTATGGCTACACCTTC.